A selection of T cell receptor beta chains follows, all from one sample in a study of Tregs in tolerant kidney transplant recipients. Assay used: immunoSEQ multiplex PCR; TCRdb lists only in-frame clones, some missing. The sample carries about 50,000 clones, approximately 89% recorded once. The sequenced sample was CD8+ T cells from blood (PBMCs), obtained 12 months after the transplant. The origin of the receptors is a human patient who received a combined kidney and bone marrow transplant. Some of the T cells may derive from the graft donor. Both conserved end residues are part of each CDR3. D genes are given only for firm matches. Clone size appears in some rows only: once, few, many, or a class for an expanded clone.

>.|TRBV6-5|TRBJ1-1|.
TGTGCCAGCAGTTACTCGGCGGATTTGGTGAACACTGAAGCTTTCTTT
CASSYSADLVNTEAFF
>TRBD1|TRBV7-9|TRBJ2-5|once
TGTGCCAGCAGCGCCCGGGACAGGGGCCAAGAGACCCAGTACTTC
CASSARDRGQETQYF
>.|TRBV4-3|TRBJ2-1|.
TGCGCCAGCAGCCAAGATTCATCTACGAGCTCCTACAATGAGCAGTTCTTC
CASSQDSSTSSYNEQFF
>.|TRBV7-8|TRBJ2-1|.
TGTGCCAGCAGCTTAAGCCCTAGGGGGCAGTTCTTC
CASSLSPRGQFF
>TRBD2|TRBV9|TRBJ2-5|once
TGTGCCAGCAGCTCGGGGGGACCGGAGACCCAGTACTTC
CASSSGGPETQYF
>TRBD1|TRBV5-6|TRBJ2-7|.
TGTGCCAGCAGCTTGTTGGGACAGGGGGACGAGCAGTACTTC
CASSLLGQGDEQYF
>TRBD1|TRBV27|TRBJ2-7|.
TGTGCCAGCAGTGCCAGGGGGACCATTTACGAGCAGTACTTC
CASSARGTIYEQYF
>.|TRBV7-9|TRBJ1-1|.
TGTGCCAGCAGCTTAAACGAAGCAGGCGGGCCAGAAGCTTTCTTT
CASSLNEAGGPEAFF
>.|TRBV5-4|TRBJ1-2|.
TGTGCCAGCAGGAGAATTACAGGGAAAGATGGCTACACCTTC
CASRRITGKDGYTF
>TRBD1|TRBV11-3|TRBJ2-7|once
TGTGCCAGCAGCTTAGATCGGGGACAGTCCTACGAGCAGTACTTC
CASSLDRGQSYEQYF
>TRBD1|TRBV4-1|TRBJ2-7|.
TGCGCCAGCAAACCCACCCTTAGTAGGGGGCCGGTGAACGAGCAGTACTTC
CASKPTLSRGPVNEQYF
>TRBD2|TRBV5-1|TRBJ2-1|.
TGCGCCAGCAGCTTGGGCCTGAGGGGAGCGGGAATAACCTACAATGAGCAGTTCTTC
CASSLGLRGAGITYNEQFF
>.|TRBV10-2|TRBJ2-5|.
TGCGCCAGCAGTGACTTGGCGGGAGAGACCCAGTACTTC
CASSDLAGETQYF
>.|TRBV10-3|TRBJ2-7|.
TGTGCCATCAGTGATGCGAGCTCCTACGAGCAGTACTTC
CAISDASSYEQYF
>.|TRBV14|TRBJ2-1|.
TGTGCCAGCAGCCAAGATGCCGGGAGTGAGCAGTTCTTC
CASSQDAGSEQFF
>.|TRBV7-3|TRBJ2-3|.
TGTGCCAGCAGCTTAGTCGGGGGCACAGATACGCAGTATTTT
CASSLVGGTDTQYF
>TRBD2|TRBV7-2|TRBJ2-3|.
TGTGCCAGCAGTTACTCCGGGACTAGCGGGAATTGGTGGTATTTT
CASSYSGTSGNWWYF
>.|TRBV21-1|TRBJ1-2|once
TGTGCCAGCAGCACGCCACCAACAGGGCTCAATGGCTACACCTTC
CASSTPPTGLNGYTF
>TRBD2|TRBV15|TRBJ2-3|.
TGTGCCACCAGCAGAGGGACTAGCGACACAGATACGCAGTATTTT
CATSRGTSDTDTQYF
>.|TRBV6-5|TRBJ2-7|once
TGTGCCAGCCGGGGGATCTACGAGCAGTACTTC
CASRGIYEQYF
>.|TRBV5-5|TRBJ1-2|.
TGTGCCAGCAGCTTTCGTCTACAGGGTCGCTATGGCTACACCTTC
CASSFRLQGRYGYTF
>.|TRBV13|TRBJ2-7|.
TGTGCCAGCAGCCCCGTGGAGGGCCCCGACGAGCAGTACTTC
CASSPVEGPDEQYF
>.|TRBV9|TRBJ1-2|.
TGTGCCAGCAGCGTAGCAGAGGCGGGATATGGCTACACCTTC
CASSVAEAGYGYTF
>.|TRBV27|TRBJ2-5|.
TGTGCCAGCAGTTCGGCGGGACAGCCTCAAGAGACCCAGTACTTC
CASSSAGQPQETQYF
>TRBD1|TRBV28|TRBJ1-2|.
TGTGCCAGCAGTCCGGAGGGACAGAACTATGGCTACACCTTC
CASSPEGQNYGYTF
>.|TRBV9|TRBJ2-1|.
TGTGCCAGCAGCGGACGGGGGAGCTCCTACAATGAGCAGTTCTTC
CASSGRGSSYNEQFF
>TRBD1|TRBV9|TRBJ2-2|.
TGTGCCAGCAGCACCCGGGACAGGGGGAACACCGGGGAGCTGTTTTTT
CASSTRDRGNTGELFF
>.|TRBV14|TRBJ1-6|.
TGTGCCAGCAGCCAAGAGGCGGGGGCGAGGAATTCACCCCTCCACTTT
CASSQEAGARNSPLHF
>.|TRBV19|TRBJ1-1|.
TGTGCCAGTAGTATTGCAGGCACGAACACTGAAGCTTTCTTT
CASSIAGTNTEAFF
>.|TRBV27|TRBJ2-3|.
TGTGCCAGCAGTACCAGTCTGATGTGGAGTACGCAGTATTTT
CASSTSLMWSTQYF
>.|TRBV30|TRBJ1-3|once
TGTGCCTGGAGTGTTGGTGAGTCTTCTGGAAACACCATATATTTT
CAWSVGESSGNTIYF
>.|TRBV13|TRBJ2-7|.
TGTGCCAGCAGCTTAAGACTCCACCACTACGAGCAGTACTTC
CASSLRLHHYEQYF
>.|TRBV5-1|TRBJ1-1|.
TGCGCCAGCAGCTCCAGCCGGGGAGGCAGCACTGAAGCTTTCTTT
CASSSSRGGSTEAFF
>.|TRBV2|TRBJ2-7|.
TGTGCCAGCAGTGAAGGGTTCGGCTACGAGCAGTACTTC
CASSEGFGYEQYF
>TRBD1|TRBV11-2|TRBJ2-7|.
TGTGCCAGCAGCTTAGGGACAGGGTACGAGCAGTACTTC
CASSLGTGYEQYF
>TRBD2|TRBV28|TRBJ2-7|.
TGTGCCAGCAGTCCTCCAACGCGGACTAGCGGGACCTACGAGCAGTACTTC
CASSPPTRTSGTYEQYF
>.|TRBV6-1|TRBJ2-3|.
TGTGCCAGCAACCCCAGGGAGGTCACAGATACGCAGTATTTT
CASNPREVTDTQYF
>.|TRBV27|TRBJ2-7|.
TGTGCCAGCAGTTTAGGTAGAGGGCCCTACGAGCAGTACTTC
CASSLGRGPYEQYF
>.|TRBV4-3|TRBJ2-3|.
TGCGCCAGCAGCCAAGCTGAAGCGTCAAGCACAGATACGCAGTATTTT
CASSQAEASSTDTQYF
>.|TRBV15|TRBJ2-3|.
TGTGCCACCAGCAGACATCGACAGGTATCATCAGATACGCAGTATTTT
CATSRHRQVSSDTQYF
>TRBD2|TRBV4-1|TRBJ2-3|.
TGCGCCAGCAGCCAAGACCCCTTAGCGGGGGAGACAGATACGCAGTATTTT
CASSQDPLAGETDTQYF
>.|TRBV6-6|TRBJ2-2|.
TGTGCCAGCACTCCGACTGGATTAAACACCGGGGAGCTGTTTTTT
CASTPTGLNTGELFF
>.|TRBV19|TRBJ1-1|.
TGTGCCAGTAGTATTGCCCACCGCGCGGACAGGAACACTGAAGCTTTCTTT
CASSIAHRADRNTEAFF
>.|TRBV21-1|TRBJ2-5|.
TGTGCCAGCAGCAAAGTAAACTACCAAGAGACCCAGTACTTC
CASSKVNYQETQYF
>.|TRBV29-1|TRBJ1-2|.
TGCAGCGTTGGTATAATACAGACGGACTCTAACTATGGCTACACCTTC
CSVGIIQTDSNYGYTF
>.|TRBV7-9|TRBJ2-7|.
TGTGCCAGCAGCATCGGCGAGCAGTACTTC
CASSIGEQYF